One sample yielded the 2 T cell receptor beta chains listed below, sequenced in a study of molecular identifiers for immune sequencing clone quantification (dated by TCRdb to the late 2010s). Preparation of the library involved PCR. Instrument on record: Illumina HiSeq 4000. TCRdb itself trimmed the public reads at Q25 with fastp, ran MiXCR and retained productive beta chains. Rows matching on CDR3 protein sequence are summarized as one entry with the most common DNA and genes. Within this sample are some 320,000 distinct CDR3 sequences, with about a fifth of them counted one time only. About 0.81% of the sample is in the top ten clones. The specimen sequenced was naive CD8+ T cells from blood, with Jurkat cell RNA spiked in. The cell subset or site tag for this specimen amounts to: FACS-sorted CD8+CD4-CCR7+CD45RA+ naive T cells. The source of these receptors is a human donor in good health. Some libraries in this study had Jurkat cell RNA spiked in.

This clonotype was seen a handful of times. The rearrangement uses TRBV27 and TRBJ1-4; D is uncertain. This CDR3 spans 16 amino acids. V was pared by 3 bases and J by 5 bases, with 16 bases between. Germline CDR1 reads MNHEY; CDR2 reads SMNVEV (reference sequence). CDR3 protein: CASSFYPPETNEKLFF. CDR3 DNA sequence: TGTGCCAGCAGTTTCTACCCCCCTGAGACCAATGAAAAACTGTTTTTT.

Points on this clonotype: This may stem from a read error, because a much larger clone lies one nucleotide away. The genes are TRBV28 and TRBJ1-5, with D perhaps matching TRBD1 (5 bases). The germline V and J ends were trimmed by 6 bases and 0 bases, with 12 bases remaining between them. Germline-derived CDR1 and CDR2 are MDHEN and SYDVKM. The CDR3 loop spans 15 amino acids. CDR3 nucleotides: TGTGCCAGCAGGACAGTTGAAGCTAGCAATCAGCCCCAGCATTTT. Amino acids: CASRTVEASNQPQHF. Variable domain in full (rest from reference TRBV28 and TRBJ1-5): DVKVTQSSRYLVKRTGEKVFLECVQDMDHENMFWYRQDPGLGLRLIYFSYDVKMKEKGDIPEGYSVSREKKERFSLILESASTNQTSMYLCASRTVEASNQPQHFGDGTRLSIL.